These T cell receptor beta chains were read from a single sample in a study of T-cell reconstitution after alpha-beta-depleted transplantation in children. Via MiXCR, TCRdb re-called the PCR reads, giving one row per CDR3 protein. This sample has over 550,000 distinct CDR3 sequences, with approximately 10% found just once. Sequencing was performed on PBMCs from the stem cell graft donor, taken from the stem cell graft. Receptors were obtained from a human donor who donated a stem cell graft to a child with acute myeloid leukemia. CDR3s include the opening cysteine and the closing phenylalanine or tryptophan. The order of the fields is clone size, D gene, J gene, V gene, CDR3 protein, CDR3 DNA. D genes are given only for firm matches. For some rows the clone size is stated as once, few or many, or as a class when expanded; others skip it.

abundance: few; d_gene: TRBD2; j_gene: TRBJ2-7; v_gene: TRBV5-1; CDR3aa: CASSSRTSGYYEQYF; CDR3nt: TGCGCCAGCAGTTCCCGGACTAGCGGTTACTACGAGCAGTACTTC
abundance: many; d_gene: TRBD2; j_gene: TRBJ2-1; v_gene: TRBV20-1; CDR3aa: CSATGLAGVYNEQFF; CDR3nt: TGCAGTGCTACAGGACTAGCGGGAGTGTACAATGAGCAGTTCTTC
abundance: -; d_gene: -; j_gene: TRBJ2-2; v_gene: TRBV9; CDR3aa: CASSVEGLVNTGELFF; CDR3nt: TGTGCCAGCAGCGTAGAGGGTTTAGTAAACACCGGGGAGCTGTTTTTT
abundance: many; d_gene: TRBD2; j_gene: TRBJ2-7; v_gene: TRBV20-1; CDR3aa: CSATTSGNHEQYF; CDR3nt: TGCAGTGCTACGACTAGCGGGAACCACGAGCAGTACTTC
abundance: many; d_gene: TRBD1; j_gene: TRBJ1-2; v_gene: TRBV10-3; CDR3aa: CAISDRASNYGYTF; CDR3nt: TGTGCCATCAGCGACAGGGCTAGTAACTATGGCTACACCTTC
abundance: -; d_gene: -; j_gene: TRBJ1-6; v_gene: TRBV5-6; CDR3aa: CASSLARGSGSPLHF; CDR3nt: TGTGCCAGCAGCTTGGCCCGGGGTTCCGGATCACCCCTCCACTTT
abundance: few; d_gene: -; j_gene: TRBJ2-2; v_gene: TRBV7-9; CDR3aa: CASSLASPYTGELFF; CDR3nt: TGTGCCAGCAGCTTAGCGTCCCCTTACACCGGGGAGCTGTTTTTT
abundance: -; d_gene: TRBD2; j_gene: TRBJ2-1; v_gene: TRBV7-9; CDR3aa: CASSPMRTSGQGEQFF; CDR3nt: TGTGCCAGCAGCCCGATGAGGACTAGCGGGCAGGGTGAGCAGTTCTTC
abundance: -; d_gene: TRBD2; j_gene: TRBJ2-1; v_gene: TRBV4-2; CDR3aa: CASSHGLAGGRANEQFF; CDR3nt: TGTGCCAGCAGCCACGGACTAGCGGGAGGTCGAGCGAATGAGCAGTTCTTC
abundance: many; d_gene: TRBD2; j_gene: TRBJ2-1; v_gene: TRBV20-1; CDR3aa: CSASAASGNYNEQFF; CDR3nt: TGCAGTGCCAGCGCTGCTAGCGGGAACTACAATGAGCAGTTCTTC
abundance: many; d_gene: TRBD2; j_gene: TRBJ2-3; v_gene: TRBV5-1; CDR3aa: CASSPRTSGRGDTQYF; CDR3nt: TGCGCCAGCAGCCCACGGACTAGCGGGAGAGGAGATACGCAGTATTTT
abundance: few; d_gene: TRBD1; j_gene: TRBJ2-5; v_gene: TRBV4-3; CDR3aa: CASSQGTGREETQYF; CDR3nt: TGCGCCAGCAGCCAGGGGACAGGGAGGGAAGAGACCCAGTACTTC
abundance: few; d_gene: -; j_gene: TRBJ2-1; v_gene: TRBV12-5; CDR3aa: CASGLPLIQGKTYNEQFF; CDR3nt: TGTGCTAGTGGTTTACCATTAATACAGGGTAAGACCTACAATGAGCAGTTCTTC
abundance: -; d_gene: -; j_gene: TRBJ2-6; v_gene: TRBV4-3; CDR3aa: CASSQEGRGTGANVLTF; CDR3nt: TGCGCCAGCAGCCAAGAAGGGCGGGGAACTGGGGCCAACGTCCTGACTTTC
abundance: few; d_gene: TRBD2; j_gene: TRBJ2-1; v_gene: TRBV4-3; CDR3aa: CASSQVGPSGRRGSYNEQFF; CDR3nt: TGCGCCAGCAGCCAAGTTGGTCCTAGCGGGAGAAGGGGCTCCTACAATGAGCAGTTCTTC
abundance: many; d_gene: -; j_gene: TRBJ2-7; v_gene: TRBV20-1; CDR3aa: CSAEGTSNSYEQYF; CDR3nt: TGCAGTGCTGAGGGGACCTCAAATTCCTACGAGCAGTACTTC
abundance: -; d_gene: TRBD2; j_gene: TRBJ2-1; v_gene: TRBV29-1; CDR3aa: CSVKGTSGRDYNEQFF; CDR3nt: TGCAGCGTTAAGGGTACTAGCGGGAGGGACTACAATGAGCAGTTCTTC
abundance: -; d_gene: TRBD1; j_gene: TRBJ2-3; v_gene: TRBV28; CDR3aa: CASSFADRGTDTQYF; CDR3nt: TGTGCCAGCAGTTTTGCTGACAGGGGAACAGATACGCAGTATTTT
abundance: few; d_gene: TRBD2; j_gene: TRBJ2-4; v_gene: TRBV28; CDR3aa: CASGTSGAPRAKNIQYF; CDR3nt: TGTGCCAGCGGAACTAGCGGAGCCCCGCGAGCCAAAAACATTCAGTACTTC
abundance: few; d_gene: -; j_gene: TRBJ2-1; v_gene: TRBV5-5; CDR3aa: CASSPAGVSSYNEQFF; CDR3nt: TGTGCCAGCAGCCCGGCAGGAGTGAGCTCCTACAATGAGCAGTTCTTC
abundance: -; d_gene: -; j_gene: TRBJ2-1; v_gene: TRBV18; CDR3aa: CASSPSAGVHYNEQFF; CDR3nt: TGTGCCAGCTCACCAAGTGCAGGGGTCCACTACAATGAGCAGTTCTTC
abundance: -; d_gene: -; j_gene: TRBJ2-5; v_gene: TRBV6-1; CDR3aa: CATAPGPQETQYF; CDR3nt: TGTGCCACCGCGCCGGGGCCACAAGAGACCCAGTACTTC
abundance: -; d_gene: -; j_gene: TRBJ1-4; v_gene: TRBV12-3/TRBV12-4; CDR3aa: CASSFQGPATNEKLFF; CDR3nt: TGTGCCAGCAGTTTTCAAGGGCCCGCAACTAATGAAAAACTGTTTTTT
abundance: -; d_gene: -; j_gene: TRBJ2-7; v_gene: TRBV18; CDR3aa: CASSPMASALYEQYF; CDR3nt: TGTGCCAGCTCACCGATGGCTAGCGCACTTTACGAGCAGTACTTC
abundance: few; d_gene: -; j_gene: TRBJ1-5; v_gene: TRBV12-3/TRBV12-4; CDR3aa: CASSKQRYNQPQHF; CDR3nt: TGTGCCAGCAGTAAACAGAGATACAATCAGCCCCAGCATTTT
abundance: many; d_gene: TRBD2; j_gene: TRBJ2-1; v_gene: TRBV3-1; CDR3aa: CASRRREGPTGEQFF; CDR3nt: TGTGCCAGCAGACGGCGGGAGGGCCCGACAGGTGAGCAGTTCTTC
abundance: many; d_gene: -; j_gene: TRBJ2-1; v_gene: TRBV6-1; CDR3aa: CASRNGGTLINEQFF; CDR3nt: TGTGCCAGCAGGAATGGCGGGACCTTGATCAATGAGCAGTTCTTC
abundance: -; d_gene: -; j_gene: TRBJ2-5; v_gene: TRBV29-1; CDR3aa: CSDPTSCETQYF; CDR3nt: TGCAGCGACCCGACTAGTTGCGAGACCCAGTACTTC
abundance: many; d_gene: -; j_gene: TRBJ2-7; v_gene: TRBV4-3; CDR3aa: CASSQDGRTYGDEQYF; CDR3nt: TGCGCCAGCAGCCAAGATGGCCGGACCTACGGGGACGAGCAGTACTTC
abundance: -; d_gene: TRBD2; j_gene: TRBJ2-1; v_gene: TRBV28; CDR3aa: CASSSTGRGSYNEQFF; CDR3nt: TGTGCCAGCAGCTCAACTGGGAGGGGATCCTACAATGAGCAGTTCTTC
abundance: many; d_gene: TRBD2; j_gene: TRBJ2-1; v_gene: TRBV29-1; CDR3aa: CSVEREWDNEQFF; CDR3nt: TGCAGCGTCGAGCGGGAGTGGGACAATGAGCAGTTCTTC
abundance: -; d_gene: -; j_gene: TRBJ2-2; v_gene: TRBV9; CDR3aa: CASSVAPIGGANTGELFF; CDR3nt: TGTGCCAGCAGCGTAGCCCCAATCGGGGGAGCGAACACCGGGGAGCTGTTTTTT
abundance: few; d_gene: -; j_gene: TRBJ2-7; v_gene: TRBV4-2; CDR3aa: CASSQDPRAYEQYF; CDR3nt: TGTGCCAGCAGCCAAGACCCCAGGGCCTACGAGCAGTACTTC
abundance: few; d_gene: TRBD1; j_gene: TRBJ2-2; v_gene: TRBV28; CDR3aa: CASSWDRERNTGELFF; CDR3nt: TGTGCCAGCAGCTGGGACAGGGAACGGAACACCGGGGAGCTGTTTTTT
abundance: -; d_gene: -; j_gene: TRBJ2-7; v_gene: TRBV4-2; CDR3aa: CAIGPGFLSKAPSLEQYF; CDR3nt: TGTGCCATCGGCCCCGGCTTTCTCTCGAAAGCCCCCTCCCTCGAGCAGTACTTC
abundance: few; d_gene: -; j_gene: TRBJ2-3; v_gene: TRBV11-2; CDR3aa: CASSLPGNTSTDTQYF; CDR3nt: TGTGCCAGCAGCTTACCAGGGAATACTAGCACAGATACGCAGTATTTT
abundance: many; d_gene: -; j_gene: TRBJ2-7; v_gene: TRBV4-2; CDR3aa: CASSHVTSLYEQYF; CDR3nt: TGTGCCAGCAGCCACGTTACTAGCCTATACGAGCAGTACTTC
abundance: -; d_gene: TRBD1; j_gene: TRBJ2-5; v_gene: TRBV5-1; CDR3aa: CASSRTGTGETQYF; CDR3nt: TGCGCCAGCAGTAGGACAGGGACGGGAGAGACCCAGTACTTC
abundance: few; d_gene: TRBD1; j_gene: TRBJ1-4; v_gene: TRBV18; CDR3aa: CASSPRTGNEKLFF; CDR3nt: TGTGCCAGCTCACCAAGGACAGGGAATGAAAAACTGTTTTTT
abundance: few; d_gene: -; j_gene: TRBJ2-5; v_gene: TRBV5-1; CDR3aa: CASSLVPAQETQYF; CDR3nt: TGCGCCAGCAGCTTGGTGCCAGCCCAAGAGACCCAGTACTTC